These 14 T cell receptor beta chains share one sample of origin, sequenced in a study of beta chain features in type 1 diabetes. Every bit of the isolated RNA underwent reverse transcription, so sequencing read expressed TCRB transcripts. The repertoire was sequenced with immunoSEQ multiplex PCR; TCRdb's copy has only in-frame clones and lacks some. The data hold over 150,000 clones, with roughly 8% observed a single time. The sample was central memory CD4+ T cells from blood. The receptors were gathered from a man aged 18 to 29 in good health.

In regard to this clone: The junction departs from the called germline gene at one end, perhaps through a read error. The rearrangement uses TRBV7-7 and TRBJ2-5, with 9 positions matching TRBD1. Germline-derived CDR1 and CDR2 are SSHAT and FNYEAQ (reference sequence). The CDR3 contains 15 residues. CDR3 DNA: TGTGCTAGCAGCTCCCTAGGGACAGGGAAAGAGACCCAGTACTTC. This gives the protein CASSSLGTGKETQYF.

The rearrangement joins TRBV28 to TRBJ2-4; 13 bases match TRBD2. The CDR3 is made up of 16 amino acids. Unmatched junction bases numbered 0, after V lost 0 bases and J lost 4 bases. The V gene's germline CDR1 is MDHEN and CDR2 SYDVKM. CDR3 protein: CASSLWTSGRKNIQYF. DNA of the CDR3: TGTGCCAGCAGTTTATGGACTAGCGGGAGGAAAAACATTCAGTACTTC.

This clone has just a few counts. CDR3: CASSSNLGYEQYF. The DNA for the CDR3 is TGCGCCAGCAGCTCCAACCTAGGCTACGAGCAGTACTTC. The chain has TRBV10-2 and TRBJ2-7; D remains unclear. Trimming shortened V by 6 bases and J by 3 bases, and 12 bases separated the two germline ends. Germline V gene data show CDR1 as WSHSY and CDR2 as SAAADI. The CDR3 length is 13 residues.

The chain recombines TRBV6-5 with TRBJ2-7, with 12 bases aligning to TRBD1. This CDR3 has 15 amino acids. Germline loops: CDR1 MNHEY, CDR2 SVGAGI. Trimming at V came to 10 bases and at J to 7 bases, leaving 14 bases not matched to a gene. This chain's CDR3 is CATKYMGQGAGEQYF. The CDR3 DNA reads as TGTGCCACCAAATATATGGGACAGGGGGCTGGTGAGCAGTACTTC.

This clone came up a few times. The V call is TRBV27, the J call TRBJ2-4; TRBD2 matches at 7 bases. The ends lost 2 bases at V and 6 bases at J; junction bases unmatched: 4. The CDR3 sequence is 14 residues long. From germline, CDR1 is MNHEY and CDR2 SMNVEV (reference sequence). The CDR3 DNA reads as TGTGCCAGCAGTTTACGCAGGGAGGGAAACATTCAGTACTTC. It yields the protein CASSLRREGNIQYF.

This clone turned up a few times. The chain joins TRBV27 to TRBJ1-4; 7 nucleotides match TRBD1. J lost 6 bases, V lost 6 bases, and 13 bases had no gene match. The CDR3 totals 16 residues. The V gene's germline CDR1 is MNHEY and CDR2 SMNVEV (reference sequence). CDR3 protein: CASSRIPGQRYEKLFF. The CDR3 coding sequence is TGTGCCAGCAGCCGGATCCCGGGACAGCGATATGAAAAACTGTTTTTT.

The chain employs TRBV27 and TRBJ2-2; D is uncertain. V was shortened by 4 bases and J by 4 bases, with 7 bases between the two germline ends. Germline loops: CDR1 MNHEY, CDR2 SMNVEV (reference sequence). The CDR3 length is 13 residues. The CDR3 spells CASSSYSTGELFF. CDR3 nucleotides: TGTGCCAGCAGTTCCTACAGCACCGGGGAGCTGTTTTTT.

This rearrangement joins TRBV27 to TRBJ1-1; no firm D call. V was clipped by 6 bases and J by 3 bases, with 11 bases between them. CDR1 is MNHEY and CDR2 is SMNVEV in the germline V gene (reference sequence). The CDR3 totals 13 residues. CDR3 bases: TGTGCCAGCAGACGAGAGAGGGACACTGAAGCTTTCTTT. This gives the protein CASRRERDTEAFF.

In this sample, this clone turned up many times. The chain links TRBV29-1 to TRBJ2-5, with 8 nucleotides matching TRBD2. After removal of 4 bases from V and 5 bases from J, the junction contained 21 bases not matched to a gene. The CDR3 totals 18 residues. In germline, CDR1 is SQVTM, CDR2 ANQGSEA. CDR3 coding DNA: TGCAGCGTTGCCGGAAGGGGGGCCGGGAGGGCCCTGGGGGAGACCCAGTACTTC. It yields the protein CSVAGRGAGRALGETQYF.

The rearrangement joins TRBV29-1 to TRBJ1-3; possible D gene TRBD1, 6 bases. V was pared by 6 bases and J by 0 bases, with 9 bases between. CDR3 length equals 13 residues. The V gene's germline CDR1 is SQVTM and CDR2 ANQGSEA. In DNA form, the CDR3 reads TGCAGCGTGGGACAAAGCTCTGGAAACACCATATATTTT. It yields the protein CSVGQSSGNTIYF.

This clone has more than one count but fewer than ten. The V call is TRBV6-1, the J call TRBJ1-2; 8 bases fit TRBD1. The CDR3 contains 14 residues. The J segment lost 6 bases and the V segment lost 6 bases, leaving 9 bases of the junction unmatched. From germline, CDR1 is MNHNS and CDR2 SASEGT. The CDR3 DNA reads TGTGCCAGCAGCGCTCGACAGGGGAAAGATGGCTACACCTTC. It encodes CASSARQGKDGYTF.

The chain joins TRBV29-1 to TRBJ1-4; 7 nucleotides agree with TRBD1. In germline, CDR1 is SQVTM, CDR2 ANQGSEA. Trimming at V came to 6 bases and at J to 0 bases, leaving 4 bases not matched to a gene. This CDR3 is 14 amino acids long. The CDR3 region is CSVLGQPTNEKLFF. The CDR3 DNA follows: TGCAGCGTCCTGGGACAGCCAACTAATGAAAAACTGTTTTTT.

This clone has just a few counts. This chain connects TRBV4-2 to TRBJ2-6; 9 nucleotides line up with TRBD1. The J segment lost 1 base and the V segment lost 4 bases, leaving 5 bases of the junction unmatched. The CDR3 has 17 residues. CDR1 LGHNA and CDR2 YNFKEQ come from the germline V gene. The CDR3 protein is CASSPNGQGSGANVLTF. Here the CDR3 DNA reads TGTGCCAGCAGCCCAAACGGACAGGGGTCTGGGGCCAACGTCCTGACTTTC.

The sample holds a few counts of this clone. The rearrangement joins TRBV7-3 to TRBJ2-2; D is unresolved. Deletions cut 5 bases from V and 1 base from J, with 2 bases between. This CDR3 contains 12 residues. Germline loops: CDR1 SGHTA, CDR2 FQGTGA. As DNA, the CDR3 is TGTGCCAGCAGCCTGAACACCGGGGAGCTGTTTTTT. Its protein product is CASSLNTGELFF.